This T cell receptor beta chain came from a study of cytomegalovirus exposure and HLA in healthy donors. Primers: 60 Vbeta forward and 13 Jbeta reverse. Assay: immunoSEQ multiplex PCR; the TCRdb copy retains only in-frame clones and omits some. The profile covers approximately 100,000 clones, with more than 60% appearing a single time and under 5.5% taken by the ten largest. V lost 3 bases to trimming and J lost 4 bases, with 8 bases between them. Germline values: CDR1 KGHSH, CDR2 LQKENI. The CDR3 has 13 residues. The receptor was derived from a woman aged 18 to 35 in good health and CMV-seropositive. The V call is TRBV18, the J call TRBJ2-3; D not certain. Specimen: PBMCs. The CDR3 DNA follows: TGTGCCAGCTCACCGTCTATTGCAGATACGCAGTATTTT. As protein: CASSPSIADTQYF.